This T cell receptor beta chain is from a study of regulatory T cells in long-lasting Graves disease. Study-level information: The study enrolled newly diagnosed Graves' patients on antithyroid drugs under 3 months.

Ten or more counts support this clonotype. No antigen is known for it. Relying on iRepertoire HTBI primers and Arm-PCR of CDR3 regions, the team built TCR beta libraries. Authors' processing steps: Taken together, the samples had 55 to 70 TRBV and around 14 TRBJ segments identified. One entry per CDR3 protein results from TCRdb running MiXCR on the multiplex PCR reads. For this entry, the V and J calls and clone size follow TCRdb and not the study's own pipeline. The data show approximately 210,000 distinct CDR3 sequences, with about a sixth seen just once and about 20% held by the top ten. Study conclusions and caveats: Persistent disease exhibited a predilection for TRBV28, TRBJ1-2 and TRBJ2-5.

Germline CDR1 is MGHRA and CDR2 is YSYEKL. The CDR3 covers 14 residues. The V gene end was trimmed by 4 bases and the J gene end by 4 bases; junction bases not matched to a gene: 5. Stated time point: newly diagnosed GD, antithyroid drugs for less than 3 months. Researchers made the TCR library from RNA that was extracted from PBMCs. The source of the patients was an endocrinology department in Xi'an, China. This specimen consisted of peripheral blood mononuclear cells (PBMCs), obtained at new diagnosis, from a patient treated with antithyroid drugs. The receptor was isolated from a female donor with Graves disease. The chain employs TRBV4-1 and TRBJ1-1, with TRBD1 matching 8 bases. The CDR3 is CASSRQGTTTEAFF. The CDR3 bases are TGCGCCAGCAGCCGACAGGGGACAACCACTGAAGCTTTCTTT.